This paragraph reports one T cell receptor (beta chain). A junction end diverges from the germline sequence, so it may reflect a read error. This sample was taken from a study of molecular identifiers for immune sequencing clone quantification. At the level of the study: Four of five splits of RNA from approximately 22,000 or 94,000 naive CD8 cells were sequenced in replicates.

TCRdb itself ran the PCR reads through MiXCR, one entry per CDR3 protein. Among around 480,000 distinct CDR3 sequences listed, around 23% were seen once. The naive CD8 libraries originated from between 20,000 and 1,000,000 sorted cells and drew on 10%, 30% or 50% RNA. The CDR3 extends over 14 amino acids. The TCR was taken from a human donor in good health. Some libraries in this study had Jurkat cell RNA spiked in. The sequencing sample was made of naive CD8+ T cells from blood, with Jurkat cell RNA spiked in. Subset denoted: FACS-sorted CD8+CD4-CCR7+CD45RA+ naive T cells. The J gene is TRBJ1-2, the V gene TRBV12-3 or TRBV12-4, with 8 nucleotides matching TRBD1. Here the CDR3 DNA reads TGTGCCAGCAGTCCATTCGACAGGGGTATCCTTCCCTTCTTC. It encodes CASSPFDRGILPFF.